The source of this T cell receptor beta chain is a study of T-cell reconstitution after alpha-beta-depleted transplantation in children. The TCRbeta library was prepared with unique molecular identifiers. Each CDR3 protein is one row after TCRdb ran MiXCR on the PCR reads. The data contain about 460,000 distinct CDR3 sequences, over 9.5% of them seen just once; the ten biggest clones take up just over 2%. Germline-derived CDR1 and CDR2 are GTSNPN and SVGIG (reference sequence). The length of the CDR3 is 14 residues. Germline trimming cut 7 bases from V and 4 bases from J; bases unmatched to any gene: 10. Study results and limitations: A year had passed since transplant, and T-cell counts and diversity by then came mostly from newly produced T cells. After transplant, at about two months, alpha-beta T cells were reportedly derived from several hundred expanded graft clones.

A remark on this clonotype: Its antigen remains unidentified.

This receptor was identified in a child under 10 years old with inherited bone marrow failure, due to receive a stem cell transplant. The sequenced sample was PBMCs, obtained before TCRalphabeta/CD19-depleted stem cell transplant. V is TRBV30 and J is TRBJ2-1; TRBD1 aligns across 7 bases. CDR3 nucleotides: TGTGCCTCACGACAGGGAACGCGGTACAATGAGCAGTTCTTC. Translating gives CASRQGTRYNEQFF.